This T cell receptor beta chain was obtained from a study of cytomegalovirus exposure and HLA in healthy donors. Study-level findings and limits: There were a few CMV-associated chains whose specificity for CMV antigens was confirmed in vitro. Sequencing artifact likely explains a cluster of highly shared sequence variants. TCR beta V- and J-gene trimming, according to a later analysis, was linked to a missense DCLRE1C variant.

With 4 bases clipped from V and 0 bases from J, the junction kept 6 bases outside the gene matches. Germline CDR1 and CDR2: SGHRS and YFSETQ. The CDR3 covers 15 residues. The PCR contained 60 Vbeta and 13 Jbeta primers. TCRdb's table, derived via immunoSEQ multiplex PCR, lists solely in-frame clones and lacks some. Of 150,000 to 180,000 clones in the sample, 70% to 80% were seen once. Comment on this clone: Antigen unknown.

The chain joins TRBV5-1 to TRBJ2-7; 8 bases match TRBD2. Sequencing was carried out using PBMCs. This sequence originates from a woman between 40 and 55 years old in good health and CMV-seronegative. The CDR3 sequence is CASSPGLVSSYEQYF. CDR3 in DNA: TGCGCCAGCAGCCCGGGACTAGTGAGCTCCTACGAGCAGTACTTC. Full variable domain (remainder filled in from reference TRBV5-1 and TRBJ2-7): KAGVTQTPRYLIKTRGQQVTLSCSPISGHRSVSWYQQTPGQGLQFLFEYFSETQRNKGNFPGRFSGRQFSNSRSEMNVSTLELGDSALYLCASSPGLVSSYEQYFGPGTRLTVT.